The 3 T cell receptor beta chains below were found in one sample sequenced in a study of CD8+ T cells in alopecia areata. Reverse transcribed after extraction, RNA yielded cDNA as the sequencing template. Using immunoSEQ multiplex PCR, the repertoire was profiled, and TCRdb retains in-frame clones only, with some absent. The sample carries approximately 180,000 clones, about 55% recorded once. Treatment denoted: oral pan-JAK inhibitor, 5-10 mg twice daily. The input for sequencing was CD8+ T cells sorted from blood, taken at week 24, from a patient treated with tofacitinib. The receptor source for this set is a human donor with alopecia areata.

This CDR3 reads CASSYSAGNYNEQFF. CDR3 bases: TGTGCCAGCAGTTACTCTGCGGGGAACTACAATGAGCAGTTCTTC. The chain uses TRBV6-5 and TRBJ2-1, with D possibly matching TRBD2 (6 bases). Germline values: CDR1 MNHEY, CDR2 SVGAGI. This CDR3 has 15 amino acids. The V gene lost 0 bases and the J gene lost 3 bases, with 9 bases spanning the gap.

This clone came up a few times. The chain recombines TRBV29-1 with TRBJ2-2; either TRBD1 or TRBD2 may fit D (6 bases each). Looked up from germline, CDR1 is SQVTM and CDR2 is ANQGSEA. The CDR3 has 15 residues. The V end lost 1 base, the J end lost 6 bases, and 15 bases lay between the germline ends. CDR3 protein: CSVEGVGGSAGELFF. In DNA, the CDR3 is TGCAGCGTTGAAGGTGTGGGGGGCTCGGCCGGGGAGCTGTTTTTT.

This chain links TRBV7-6 with TRBJ2-5; a weak D match, TRBD2 (5 bases). There are 15 residues in the CDR3. CDR1 is SGHVS and CDR2 is FNYEAQ in the germline V gene. The ends were cut back, 2 bases at V and 5 bases at J, with 15 bases in the middle. The CDR3 sequence: CASSLRTSEEETQYF. The CDR3 DNA sequence: TGTGCCAGCAGCTTACGTACGTCGGAGGAGGAGACCCAGTACTTC.